One T cell receptor (beta chain) is described in this entry. Germline-derived CDR1 and CDR2 are SGHTA and FQGNSA. The V end lost 8 bases, the J end lost 0 bases, and 13 bases lay between the germline ends. The CDR3 is 15 amino acids. The source of the sample is a study of human T cells and chemical hapten exposure. Time point here: patch test 1, 2 weeks after DPC sensitization. Noted treatment: therapeutic diphenylcyclopropenone sensitization with weekly scalp DPC. TCRdb re-derived calls from the RACE reads in MiXCR, one entry per CDR3 protein. The sample records 350,000 or so distinct CDR3 sequences, approximately 6.9% being singletons.

The specimen was whole blood, collected in connection with sensitization to the hapten diphenylcyclopropenone (DPC). This TCR was recovered from a woman under 30 with alopecia areata. Some clones in this sample may be carry-over from other donors' samples. The genes are TRBV7-2 and TRBJ2-2; a possible D gene is TRBD2 (6 bases). CDR3 residues: CASGRDFANTGELFF. The CDR3 DNA is TGTGCCAGCGGACGGGACTTCGCGAACACCGGGGAGCTGTTTTTT. The full variable domain, in which reference TRBV7-2 and TRBJ2-2 provide the parts outside the CDR3, is GAGVSQSPSNKVTEKGKDVELRCDPISGHTALYWYRQSLGQGLEFLIYFQGNSAPDKSGLPSDRFSAERTGGSVSTLTIQRTQQEDSAVYLCASGRDFANTGELFFGEGSRLTVL.